This T cell receptor (beta chain) was identified in a study of shared clonotypes between healthy human individuals. Notes on the study in general: Even with large depth, rarefaction showed that sorted-subset sequencing was incomplete.

Sequencing was performed with immunoSEQ multiplex PCR; in TCRdb, only in-frame clones are kept and a portion is missing. The repertoire includes roughly 1,800,000 clones, about 95% of them detected once, and 0.95% to 1.5% sits in the top ten. Terminally differentiated effector memory CD45RA+ cells were excluded from the naive CD8 cells, which were CD45RO-negative and positively selected for CCR7. Remarks on this clone: Its target is not known. Other nucleotide sequences in the sample specify the same CDR3.

Sequenced material: naive CD8+ T cells sorted from blood. The sequence was collected from a man between 18 and 29 years old in good health.

The chain's CDR3 is CASSVDPSGGYEQYF. The CDR3 bases are TGTGCCAGCAGCGTAGACCCTAGCGGGGGTTACGAGCAGTACTTC. The rearrangement uses TRBV9 and TRBJ2-7, with 10 bases matching TRBD2. Germline trimming cut 0 bases from V and 4 bases from J; bases unmatched to any gene: 4. The CDR3 covers 15 residues. Per the germline V gene, CDR1 is SGDLS and CDR2 is YYNGEE.